A selection of T cell receptor beta chains follows, all from one sample in a study of T-cell reconstitution after alpha-beta-depleted transplantation in children. From the PCR reads, TCRdb called clonotypes with MiXCR, one entry per CDR3 protein. This sample has some 80,000 distinct CDR3 sequences; around 18% occur once, and the top ten carry 50% to 65%. The material was PBMCs, mostly from graft donor cells, obtained 360 days after TCRalphabeta/CD19-depleted stem cell transplant. The receptors derive from a male patient aged 2-9 years who had a stem cell transplant for acute lymphoblastic leukemia, so the T cells may come from the graft donor. The CDR3 runs from the conserved cysteine through the conserved F or W. A D gene is named only where the DNA matches it firmly. Expanded clones get a size class; other rows say once, few or many, or leave the size out.

TRBD2	few	TRBV5-1	TRBJ2-5	CASSYEPSGSFIREETQYF	TGCGCCAGCAGCTACGAACCTAGCGGGAGTTTTATAAGGGAAGAGACCCAGTACTTC
TRBD2	few	TRBV5-1	TRBJ2-1	CASSLEPLAGANNEQFF	TGCGCCAGCAGCTTGGAACCTCTAGCGGGAGCTAACAATGAGCAGTTCTTC
-	few	TRBV2	TRBJ2-7	CATRLALRSYEQYF	TGTGCCACTCGGCTAGCGCTTCGCTCCTACGAGCAGTACTTC
-	few	TRBV29-1	TRBJ1-1	CSVEDSTEAFF	TGCAGCGTTGAAGATTCTACTGAAGCTTTCTTT
TRBD2	many	TRBV6-5	TRBJ2-1	CASSIAGVRNEQFF	TGTGCCAGCAGTATAGCGGGAGTAAGGAATGAGCAGTTCTTC
-	-	TRBV7-9	TRBJ2-2	CAQVGQITGELFF	TGTGCCCAGGTCGGGCAGATCACCGGGGAGCTGTTTTTT
TRBD1	-	TRBV6-5	TRBJ1-1	CASSYRQGAAEAFF	TGTGCCAGCAGTTACCGACAGGGGGCAGCTGAAGCTTTCTTT
TRBD2	-	TRBV27	TRBJ2-1	CASSLITAGDYNEQFF	TGTGCCAGCAGTTTGATAACAGCGGGAGACTACAATGAGCAGTTCTTC
TRBD1	-	TRBV7-9	TRBJ1-6	CASSAGTGGNSPLHF	TGTGCCAGCAGCGCGGGGACAGGGGGAAATTCACCCCTCCACTTT
-	-	TRBV20-1	TRBJ1-2	CSARVIRTRGYGYTF	TGCAGTGCTAGAGTAATACGAACTAGGGGCTATGGCTACACCTTC
-	many	TRBV19	TRBJ2-1	CASSKYQTRNEQFF	TGTGCCAGTAGTAAATATCAGACTAGAAATGAGCAGTTCTTC
-	many	TRBV5-1	TRBJ2-7	CASSPGNGFYEQYF	TGCGCCAGCAGCCCCGGCAACGGCTTCTACGAGCAGTACTTC
-	-	TRBV5-1	TRBJ2-1	CASSWAGSSSYNEQFF	TGCGCCAGCAGCTGGGCCGGGAGCAGCTCCTACAATGAGCAGTTCTTC
-	few	TRBV29-1	TRBJ2-7	CSAEGRGGEQYF	TGCAGCGCCGAGGGCAGGGGAGGAGAGCAGTACTTC
-	-	TRBV4-1	TRBJ2-7	CASSQDLGWSSYEQYF	TGCGCCAGCAGCCAAGATCTCGGCTGGAGCTCCTACGAGCAGTACTTC
-	few	TRBV7-9	TRBJ2-7	CASSFTAAPYEQYF	TGTGCCAGCAGCTTCACAGCGGCCCCCTACGAGCAGTACTTC
-	few	TRBV12-3/TRBV12-4	TRBJ2-1	CASRLSGLASPSYNEQFF	TGTGCCAGCAGGCTCTCGGGGCTAGCTTCCCCTAGCTACAATGAGCAGTTCTTC
-	-	TRBV19	TRBJ1-1	CASSMGAMNTEAFF	TGTGCCAGTAGTATGGGAGCTATGAACACTGAAGCTTTCTTT
-	-	TRBV10-3	TRBJ2-3	CAISESTHSFTDTQYF	TGTGCCATCAGTGAGTCGACTCACAGTTTCACAGATACGCAGTATTTT
TRBD2	-	TRBV28	TRBJ2-7	CASSLLGRGVQPLDYSYEQYF	TGTGCCAGCAGTTTATTGGGGCGGGGGGTCCAACCCCTAGATTACTCCTACGAGCAGTACTTC
-	few	TRBV24-1	TRBJ2-2	CATGVGGELFF	TGTGCCACCGGAGTCGGGGGGGAGCTGTTTTTT
TRBD2	-	TRBV27	TRBJ2-1	CASSFYRGLADNEQFF	TGTGCCAGCAGTTTTTATAGGGGACTAGCGGACAATGAGCAGTTCTTC
TRBD2	-	TRBV4-1	TRBJ2-3	CASSQVLAGPLDTQYF	TGCGCCAGCAGCCAAGTACTAGCGGGCCCATTGGATACGCAGTATTTT
TRBD2	many	TRBV27	TRBJ2-1	CASSSTSGRNEQFF	TGTGCCAGCAGTTCGACTAGCGGGAGGAATGAGCAGTTCTTC
-	-	TRBV5-1	TRBJ2-7	CASSLDEGLYEQYF	TGCGCCAGCAGCTTGGATGAGGGGCTCTACGAGCAGTACTTC
-	many	TRBV5-1	TRBJ1-1	CASSQGGRLPNTEAFF	TGCGCCAGCAGCCAGGGCGGTCGGTTACCGAACACTGAAGCTTTCTTT
TRBD2	-	TRBV12-3/TRBV12-4	TRBJ2-7	CASTIAGGAYEQYF	TGTGCCAGCACCATAGCGGGAGGGGCTTACGAGCAGTACTTC
-	few	TRBV29-1	TRBJ2-3	CSVGGLTDTQYF	TGCAGCGTTGGGGGCCTCACAGATACGCAGTATTTT
TRBD2	-	TRBV6-1	TRBJ2-7	CASSQTSGSPYEQYF	TGTGCCAGCAGTCAGACTAGCGGGAGTCCCTACGAGCAGTACTTC
-	few	TRBV28	TRBJ2-7	CASTPQRAGTYEQYF	TGTGCCAGCACTCCACAACGGGCAGGGACCTACGAGCAGTACTTC
-	-	TRBV10-1	TRBJ2-3	CASSFGTLGDTQYF	TGCGCCAGCAGTTTCGGGACCCTCGGTGATACGCAGTATTTT
TRBD1	few	TRBV6-6	TRBJ1-5	CASSGRDREGPYF	TGTGCCAGCAGTGGCCGGGACAGGGAGGGACCCTATTTT
-	-	TRBV5-5	TRBJ1-5	CASSFGSNQPQHF	TGTGCCAGCAGCTTCGGTAGCAATCAGCCCCAGCATTTT
TRBD2	many	TRBV5-1	TRBJ2-7	CASSLSLAGIYEQYF	TGCGCCAGCAGCTTGTCACTAGCGGGAATCTACGAGCAGTACTTC
TRBD1	few	TRBV7-9	TRBJ2-5	CASSQDRGGETQYF	TGTGCCAGCAGCCAAGACAGGGGTGGGGAGACCCAGTACTTC